These 24 T cell receptor beta chains share one sample of origin, sequenced in a study of glioma-infiltrating T cells after dendritic cell vaccination. The table came from immunoSEQ multiplex PCR; TCRdb's copy has only in-frame clones and leaves some out. This table holds 93,000 or so clones, 79% found once. Sequencing was performed on blood, taken before dendritic cell vaccination. Every receptor here comes from a human donor with glioblastoma.

The chain combines TRBV7-6 with TRBJ2-7; D gene unclear. The CDR3 totals 13 residues. V shed 5 bases and J shed 2 bases, with 10 bases lying between them. The V gene's germline CDR1 is SGHVS and CDR2 FNYEAQ. The CDR3 nucleotides read TGTGCCAGCAGCCCACGGAGTACCTACGAGCAGTACTTC. Translation gives CASSPRSTYEQYF.

The CDR3 sequence: CASSEAGGGYYNEQFF. CDR3 DNA: TGTGCCAGCAGTGAAGCAGGGGGGGGCTACTACAATGAGCAGTTCTTC. The rearrangement uses TRBV2 and TRBJ2-1, with D possibly TRBD2 on 7 matching bases. Per the germline V gene, CDR1 is SNHLY and CDR2 is FYNNEI. V lost 0 bases and J 3 bases, leaving 12 bases between the germline ends. The CDR3 totals 16 residues.

In this sample, this clone turned up once. The chain couples TRBV5-1 to TRBJ1-1, with a possible D match to TRBD1 (5 bases). V was cut by 1 base and J by 1 base, with 8 bases left in between. This CDR3 comprises 14 residues. Per the germline V gene, CDR1 is SGHRS and CDR2 is YFSETQ. CDR3 nucleotide sequence: TGCGCCAGCAGCTTGAGACAGAAGAACACTGAAGCTTTCTTT. Translated, it gives CASSLRQKNTEAFF.

The chain uses TRBV19 and TRBJ2-1, with TRBD2 matching 13 bases. The germline V gene has CDR1 LNHDA and CDR2 SQIVND (reference sequence). The CDR3 contains 16 residues. V dropped 3 bases and J dropped 8; count of bases not matched to a gene: 7. CDR3 nucleotide sequence: TGTGCCAGTAGTATTGGGACTAGCGGGGTCTGGGATGAGCAGTTCTTC. It is translated as CASSIGTSGVWDEQFF.

This chain joins TRBV2 and TRBJ2-3; D uncertain. CDR3 length: 12 residues. Trimming removed 5 bases at V and 7 bases at J, with 10 bases between. Germline CDR1 reads SNHLY; CDR2 reads FYNNEI. CDR3 protein: CASSLDAYTQYF. In nucleotides, the CDR3 is TGTGCCAGCAGTCTAGACGCCTATACGCAGTATTTT.

The rearrangement joins TRBV4-1 to TRBJ2-1; a possible D gene is TRBD1 (6 bases). Germline CDR1 is MGHRA and CDR2 is YSYEKL. Trimming removed 5 bases at V and 3 bases at J, with 14 bases between. This CDR3 has 15 residues. The CDR3 DNA is TGCGCCAGCAGCTCCCCTCAGGGGAACTACAATGAGCAGTTCTTC. Translating gives CASSSPQGNYNEQFF.

V is TRBV6-5 and J is TRBJ1-1, with D tentatively TRBD1 (6 bases). Germline V lookup: CDR1 MNHEY, CDR2 SVGAGI. There are 14 residues in the CDR3. Between the trimmed V and J ends, which lost 7 bases and 4 bases, there was a span of 16 bases. The chain's CDR3 is CASILRGGGTEAFF. The CDR3 DNA sequence: TGTGCCAGCATCCTTAGAGGGGGTGGCACTGAAGCTTTCTTT.

J is TRBJ1-5 and V is TRBV6-1, with TRBD1 matching 8 bases. The CDR3 runs to 14 residues. Per germline, CDR1 MNHNS and CDR2 SASEGT. J lost 6 bases, V lost 1 base, and 2 bases had no gene match. This CDR3 reads CASSEGRGRQPQHF. The DNA of the CDR3 is TGTGCCAGCAGTGAAGGCAGGGGGCGTCAGCCCCAGCATTTT.

With regard to this clone: Other DNA sequences from this sample encode an identical CDR3 as well. The chain uses TRBV2 and TRBJ2-7, with 9 bases that match TRBD1. The CDR3 length is 14 residues. Germline V gene sequence: CDR1 SNHLY, CDR2 FYNNEI. V lost 3 bases, J lost 3 bases, and 3 bases stayed unmatched. The CDR3 bases are TGTGCCAGCAGTGACGGGACAGGGAACTACGAGCAGTACTTC. Protein: CASSDGTGNYEQYF.

J is TRBJ2-1 and V is TRBV2; 7 bases align to TRBD2. Germline loops: CDR1 SNHLY, CDR2 FYNNEI. Germline trimming cut 3 bases from V and 9 bases from J; bases unmatched to any gene: 5. The CDR3 is 13 residues long. CDR3 amino acids: CASSDRREGEQFF. The CDR3 DNA follows: TGTGCCAGCAGTGATAGGAGGGAGGGTGAGCAGTTCTTC.

The rearrangement joins TRBV7-2 to TRBJ2-2; 8 bases are a match to TRBD1. CDR1 SGHTA and CDR2 FQGNSA come from the germline V gene. The V gene end was trimmed by 4 bases and the J gene end by 1 base; junction bases not matched to a gene: 14. This CDR3 has 19 amino acids. DNA for the CDR3: TGTGCCAGCAGCTCCCGGACAGGGTCGAGTGTTAGGAACACCGGGGAGCTGTTTTTT. Residues: CASSSRTGSSVRNTGELFF.

The rearrangement links TRBV7-9 to TRBJ2-1, with D possibly being TRBD2 (7 bases). Germline CDR1 reads SEHNR; CDR2 reads FQNEAQ (reference sequence). CDR3 length equals 16 residues. The ends were cut back, 1 base at V and 4 bases at J, with 14 bases in the middle. CDR3 in DNA: TGTGCCAGCAGCTTAGGTTGGGGGGGGCCGTACAATGAGCAGTTCTTC. It is translated as CASSLGWGGPYNEQFF.

J is TRBJ2-3 and V is TRBV10-3, with 10 bases lining up with TRBD1. V shed 11 bases and J 4 bases; nucleotides not matched to a gene: 6. The CDR3 covers 13 residues. Germline-derived CDR1 and CDR2 are ENHRY and SYGVKD. CDR3 in amino acids: CAVRQGAADTQYF. The CDR3 bases are TGTGCCGTAAGACAGGGGGCCGCAGATACGCAGTATTTT.

The chain carries TRBV5-4 and TRBJ1-2; 7 bases agree with TRBD1. The CDR3 runs 15 residues. Germline CDR1 reads SGHNT; CDR2 reads YYREEE (reference sequence). V trimming: 3 bases; J trimming: 5 bases; junction bases outside the gene matches: 10. CDR3 bases: TGTGCCAGCAGCTCCAAACCGGGACAGATTTATGGCTACACCTTC. Its protein product is CASSSKPGQIYGYTF.

This sequence joins TRBV15 and TRBJ2-1; tentative D call: TRBD2 (5 bases). From germline, CDR1 is LNHNV and CDR2 YYDKDF (reference sequence). Deletions cut 3 bases from V and 11 bases from J, with 14 bases between. The length of the CDR3 is 13 residues. CDR3 bases: TGTGCCACCAGCAGGGTACTGTGGGAGCAGCAGTTCTTC. It specifies CATSRVLWEQQFF.

In its sample, this clone was seen a few times. The DNA for the CDR3 is TGTGCCTGGAATAGCGGGGGGGTCTCCACAGATACGCAGTATTTT. Translating it yields CAWNSGGVSTDTQYF. This chain joins TRBV30 and TRBJ2-3; 11 nucleotides align to TRBD2. Germline V CDR1 and CDR2: GTSNPN, SVGIG (reference sequence). The J segment lost 2 bases and the V segment lost 4 bases, leaving 5 bases of the junction unmatched. This CDR3 comprises 15 residues.

In this sample, this clone turned up a few times. This chain links TRBV4-1 with TRBJ2-2, with D hard to call. Germline V gene data show CDR1 as MGHRA and CDR2 as YSYEKL. Trimming took off 0 bases at V and 7 bases at J, with 6 bases between the two ends. CDR3 length: 13 residues. The CDR3 DNA is TGCGCCAGCAGCCAAGAAGCGCGCGGGGAGCTGTTTTTT. This gives the protein CASSQEARGELFF.

V gene TRBV19 combines with J gene TRBJ2-2, with 9 bases identical to TRBD2. Germline-derived CDR1 and CDR2 are LNHDA and SQIVND (reference sequence). V trimming: 7 bases; J trimming: 0 bases; junction bases outside the gene matches: 3. The length of the CDR3 is 15 residues. In nucleotides, the CDR3 is TGTGCCAGTACTCAGCGGGAGGCGAACACCGGGGAGCTGTTTTTT. Its translation is CASTQREANTGELFF.

This rearrangement joins TRBV6-1 to TRBJ2-3; TRBD2 matches at 10 bases. Germline V gives CDR1 MNHNS, CDR2 SASEGT. The CDR3 sequence is 15 residues long. V lost 6 bases, J lost 1 base, and 4 bases stayed unmatched. The CDR3 DNA reads TGTGCCAGCAGAAGAACTAGCGGGGGCACAGATACGCAGTATTTT. Translation: CASRRTSGGTDTQYF.

V and J are TRBV29-1 and TRBJ1-1; a weak D match, TRBD1 (5 bases). With 5 bases removed from V and 6 bases from J, the gap between germline ends came to 13 bases. The CDR3 is 12 amino acids. Germline V gene sequence: CDR1 SQVTM, CDR2 ANQGSEA. CDR3 amino acids: CSVQHPGAEAFF. The CDR3 DNA reads as TGCAGCGTTCAGCACCCGGGGGCTGAAGCTTTCTTT.

The gene calls are TRBV6-4 and TRBJ1-2; the match to TRBD1 covers 9 bases. V lost 5 bases and J lost 8; bases outside the gene matches: 9. Looked up from germline, CDR1 is MRHNA and CDR2 is SNTAGT. The CDR3 is made up of 14 amino acids. The CDR3 DNA sequence: TGTGCCAGCAGTTTGGGACAGGGAATCGACGGCTACACCTTC. It yields the protein CASSLGQGIDGYTF.

This clone was found once. The CDR3: CASSLFRLQNYGYTF. CDR3 sequence (DNA): TGTGCCAGCAGTTTGTTCAGGCTACAAAACTATGGCTACACCTTC. The chain is built from TRBV28 and TRBJ1-2; no clear D gene. This CDR3 contains 15 residues. Per the germline V gene, CDR1 is MDHEN and CDR2 is SYDVKM. Deletions cut 3 bases from V and 2 bases from J, with 13 bases between.

This chain joins TRBV18 and TRBJ1-1, with 9 bases aligning to TRBD1. This CDR3 has 14 residues. Germline lookup yields CDR1 KGHSH and CDR2 LQKENI. Losses at the gene ends were 6 bases for V and 3 bases for J; bases not matched to a gene: 5. The CDR3 region has the DNA TGTGCCAGCTCTCCCCGGACAGGGGACACTGAAGCTTTCTTT. Translation gives CASSPRTGDTEAFF.

The chain links TRBV18 to TRBJ2-5; D is unresolved. Trimming pared 2 bases from V and 2 bases from J, leaving 9 bases between. This CDR3 region has 14 residues. Germline CDR1 reads KGHSH; CDR2 reads LQKENI. The CDR3 region is CASSPLGRQETQYF. CDR3 nucleotide sequence: TGTGCCAGCTCACCATTGGGCAGGCAAGAGACCCAGTACTTC.